Only a few counts were recorded for the clone carrying this TCR beta chain. After removal of 6 bases from V and 8 bases from J, the junction contained 9 bases not matched to a gene. The V gene's germline CDR1 is ENHRY and CDR2 SYGVKD. The CDR3 is 14 amino acids. RNA transcripts yielded amplified TCR beta CDR3 regions. An initial round of RT-PCR targeting the TCR CDR3 relied on the HTBI primer set. TCRdb called the multiplex PCR reads again in MiXCR, with one record for every CDR3 protein. The table records about 420,000 distinct CDR3 sequences, roughly 13% of them present only once. These data come from a study of T cells in Graves' hyperthyroidism and ophthalmopathy. Stable disease denoted Graves' hyperthyroidism without ophthalmopathy progression within 18 months. Patients were excluded because of uncontrolled infection, other autoimmune disease, pregnancy or lactation. The PBMCs studied were ones that came from 10 ml fresh peripheral blood.

This TCR was sampled from a woman between 18 and 29 years old with Graves' hyperthyroidism. The gene calls are TRBV10-3 and TRBJ2-1; TRBD2 aligns across 8 bases. The sequenced sample was blood. The CDR3 DNA follows: TGTGCCATCAGCCAAGAGCGGGAGCCCGATGAGCAGTTCTTC. This translates into CAISQEREPDEQFF.